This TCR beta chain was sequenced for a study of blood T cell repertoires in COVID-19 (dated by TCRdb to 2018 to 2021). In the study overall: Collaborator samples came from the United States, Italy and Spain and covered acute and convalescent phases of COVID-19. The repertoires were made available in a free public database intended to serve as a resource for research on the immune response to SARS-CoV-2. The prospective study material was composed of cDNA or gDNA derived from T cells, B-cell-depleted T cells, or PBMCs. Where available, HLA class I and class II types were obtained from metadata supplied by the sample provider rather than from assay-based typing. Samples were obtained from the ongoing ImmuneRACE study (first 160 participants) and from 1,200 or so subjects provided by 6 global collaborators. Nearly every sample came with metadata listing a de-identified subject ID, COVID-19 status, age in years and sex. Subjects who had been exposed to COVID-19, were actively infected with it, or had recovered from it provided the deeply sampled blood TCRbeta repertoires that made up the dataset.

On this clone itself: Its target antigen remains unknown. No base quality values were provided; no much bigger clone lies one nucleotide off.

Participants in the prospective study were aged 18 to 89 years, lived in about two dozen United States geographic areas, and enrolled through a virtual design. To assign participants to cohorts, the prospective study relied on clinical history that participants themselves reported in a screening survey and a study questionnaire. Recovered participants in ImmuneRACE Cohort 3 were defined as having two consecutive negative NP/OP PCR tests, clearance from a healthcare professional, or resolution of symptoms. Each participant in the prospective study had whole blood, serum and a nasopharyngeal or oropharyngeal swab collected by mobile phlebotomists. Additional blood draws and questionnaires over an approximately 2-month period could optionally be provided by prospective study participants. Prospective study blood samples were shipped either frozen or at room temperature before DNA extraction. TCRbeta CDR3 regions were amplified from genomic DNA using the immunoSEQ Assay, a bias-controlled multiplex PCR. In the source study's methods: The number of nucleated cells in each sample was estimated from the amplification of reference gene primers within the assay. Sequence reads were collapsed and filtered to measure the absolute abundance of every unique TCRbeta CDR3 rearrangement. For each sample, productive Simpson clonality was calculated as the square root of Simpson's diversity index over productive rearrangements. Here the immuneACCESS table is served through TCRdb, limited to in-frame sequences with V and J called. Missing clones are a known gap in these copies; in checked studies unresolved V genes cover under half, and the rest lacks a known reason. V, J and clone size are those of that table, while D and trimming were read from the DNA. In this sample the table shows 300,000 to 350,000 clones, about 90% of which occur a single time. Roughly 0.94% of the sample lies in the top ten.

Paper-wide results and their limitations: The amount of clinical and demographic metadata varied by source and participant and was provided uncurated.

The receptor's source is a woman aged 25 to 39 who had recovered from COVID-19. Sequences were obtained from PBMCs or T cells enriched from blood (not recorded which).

The nucleotides read TGTGCCAGCAGGAGAACGGGACAGGGCACCAGAGGAGCTTTCTTT. Its amino acids are CASRRTGQGTRGAFF. The rearranged chain carries TRBV28 and TRBJ1-1; 9 of the junction bases match TRBD1. Measured from the cysteine to the phenylalanine, the CDR3 is 15 residues long. The only DNA kept is the CDR3, 45 bases in frame from the first base. Ends trimmed: V by 6 bases, J by 10 bases; bases unmatched to a gene: 15. CDR1 and CDR2, looked up from the germline V gene, are MDHEN and SYDVKM.